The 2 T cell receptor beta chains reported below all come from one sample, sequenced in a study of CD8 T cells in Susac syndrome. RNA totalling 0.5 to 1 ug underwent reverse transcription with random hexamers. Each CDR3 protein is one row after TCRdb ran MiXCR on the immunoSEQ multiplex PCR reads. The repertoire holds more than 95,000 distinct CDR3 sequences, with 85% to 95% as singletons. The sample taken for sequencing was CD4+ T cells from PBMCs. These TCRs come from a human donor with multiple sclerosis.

For the CDR3, the DNA is TGTGCCAGCAGCCAAGATCTTGGATGGACATCCAAAAACATTCAGTACTTC. It encodes CASSQDLGWTSKNIQYF. This sequence joins TRBV3-1 and TRBJ2-4, with D possibly matching TRBD1 (5 bases). The CDR3 loop spans 17 amino acids. The V end was cut by 0 bases, the J end by 2 bases, with 14 bases between. CDR1 and CDR2 (germline): LGHDT, YNNKEL (reference sequence).

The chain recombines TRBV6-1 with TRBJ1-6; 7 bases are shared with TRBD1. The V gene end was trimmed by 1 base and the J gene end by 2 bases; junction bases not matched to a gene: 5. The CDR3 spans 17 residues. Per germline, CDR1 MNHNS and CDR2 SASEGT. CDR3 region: CASSEEGQSTYNSPLHF. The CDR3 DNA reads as TGTGCCAGCAGTGAAGAGGGACAGAGTACCTATAATTCACCCCTCCACTTT.